A selection of T cell receptor beta chains follows, all from one sample in a study of human T cells and chemical hapten exposure. TCRdb itself ran the RACE reads through MiXCR, one entry per CDR3 protein. The sample lists fewer than 130,000 distinct CDR3 sequences, 8% to 13% occurring once. Sample: whole blood, taken in connection with sensitization to the hapten diphenylcyclopropenone (DPC). The receptor source for this set is a middle-aged woman with alopecia areata. Some clones in this sample may be carry-over from other donors' samples. CDR3s include the opening cysteine and the closing phenylalanine or tryptophan. A D gene is named only where the DNA matches it firmly. Clone size is stated in some rows and not others, as once, few, many or a class when expanded.

many,TRBJ1-1,TRBV29-1,TRBD1,CSAVTGRTEAFF,TGCAGCGCCGTGACAGGGAGAACTGAAGCTTTCTTT
few,TRBJ1-1,TRBV5-6,NA,CASSLSRGGGHTEAFF,TGTGCCAGCAGCTTGAGTAGGGGCGGAGGGCACACTGAAGCTTTCTTT
NA,TRBJ2-5,TRBV3-1,TRBD2,CASSQDPVTERTSQETQYF,TGTGCCAGCAGCCAAGATCCCGTGACAGAACGGACTAGTCAAGAGACCCAGTACTTC
few,TRBJ1-2,TRBV7-2,TRBD1,CASSLVGRDRLNYGYTF,TGTGCCAGCAGCTTAGTAGGCCGGGACAGGTTAAACTATGGCTACACCTTC
many,TRBJ2-1,TRBV18,TRBD1,CASSSTGGSYNEQFF,TGTGCCAGCAGCTCTACAGGGGGCTCCTACAATGAGCAGTTCTTC
NA,TRBJ2-2,TRBV11-3,NA,CASSFVGAAGELFF,TGTGCCAGCAGCTTCGTGGGGGCAGCCGGGGAGCTGTTTTTT
few,TRBJ2-3,TRBV7-2,NA,CASSPGRPSTDTQYF,TGTGCCAGCAGCCCGGGACGGCCTAGCACAGATACGCAGTATTTT
NA,TRBJ1-1,TRBV12-3/TRBV12-4,TRBD1,CASSLGQAVTEAFF,TGTGCCAGCAGTTTGGGACAGGCGGTCACTGAAGCTTTCTTT
few,TRBJ2-5,TRBV3-1,TRBD2,CASSPRAGGPGETQYF,TGTGCCAGCAGCCCCCGAGCGGGAGGGCCGGGTGAGACCCAGTACTTC
NA,TRBJ2-7,TRBV5-6,TRBD2,CASSFGLAGGPNEQYF,TGTGCCAGCAGCTTCGGCCTAGCGGGAGGGCCAAACGAGCAGTACTTC
many,TRBJ1-3,TRBV12-3/TRBV12-4,NA,CASSFAALRSGNTIYF,TGTGCCAGCAGTTTCGCCGCCCTGCGCTCTGGAAACACCATATATTTT
many,TRBJ1-1,TRBV7-9,NA,CASPPPGQGGTEAFF,TGTGCCAGCCCCCCCCCGGGCCAGGGAGGCACTGAAGCTTTCTTT
NA,TRBJ1-1,TRBV6-6,NA,CASSLDRVQAFF,TGTGCCAGCAGTCTAGACAGAGTACAAGCTTTCTTT
many,TRBJ1-1,TRBV5-1,TRBD1,CASSPPGGMNTEAFF,TGCGCCAGCAGCCCCCCAGGGGGCATGAACACTGAAGCTTTCTTT
many,TRBJ2-7,TRBV11-2,NA,CASSLGGVYEQYF,TGTGCCAGCAGCTTGGGGGGCGTGTACGAGCAGTACTTC
many,TRBJ2-7,TRBV27,NA,CASSLYRGTVSYEQYF,TGTGCCAGCAGTTTATATCGGGGTACTGTCTCCTACGAGCAGTACTTC
many,TRBJ1-1,TRBV6-5,NA,CASSYSRGGTEAFF,TGTGCCAGCAGTTACTCCCGGGGCGGGACTGAAGCTTTCTTT
many,TRBJ1-1,TRBV10-2,NA,CASGRQEDTEAFF,TGCGCCAGCGGGAGACAGGAAGACACTGAAGCTTTCTTT
many,TRBJ1-3,TRBV7-8,NA,CASSGASGNTIYF,TGTGCCAGCAGTGGGGCTTCTGGAAACACCATATATTTT
many,TRBJ2-7,TRBV12-3/TRBV12-4,NA,CASTLSDSYEQYF,TGTGCCAGCACCCTATCGGACAGCTACGAGCAGTACTTC
many,TRBJ1-4,TRBV2,NA,CASSLQSTAGAGKLFF,TGTGCCAGCAGTCTTCAATCGACAGCGGGTGCGGGAAAACTGTTTTTT
few,TRBJ1-1,TRBV10-3,NA,CAISVLGTEAFF,TGTGCCATCAGTGTATTGGGGACTGAAGCTTTCTTT
NA,TRBJ1-2,TRBV5-1,NA,CASSYARGGNYGYTF,TGCGCCAGCAGTTACGCCCGAGGGGGGAACTATGGCTACACCTTC
many,TRBJ2-2,TRBV4-3,NA,CASSQSITSGELFF,TGCGCCAGCAGCCAATCAATTACCTCCGGGGAGCTGTTTTTT
many,TRBJ2-3,TRBV7-9,NA,CASSFYPDTQYF,TGTGCCAGCAGCTTTTACCCAGATACGCAGTATTTT
NA,TRBJ2-7,TRBV20-1,NA,CSASVQGTTYEQYF,TGCAGTGCTTCAGTTCAGGGGACCACCTACGAGCAGTACTTC
few,TRBJ2-7,TRBV27,TRBD1,CASSPRDRGPYEQYF,TGTGCCAGCAGTCCCCGGGACAGGGGTCCCTACGAGCAGTACTTC
few,TRBJ2-1,TRBV9,TRBD2,CASSVASGESSYNEQFF,TGTGCCAGCAGCGTAGCTAGCGGCGAAAGCTCCTACAATGAGCAGTTCTTC
NA,TRBJ2-7,TRBV11-2,TRBD2,CASSTGTTRTYEQYF,TGTGCCAGCAGCACTGGGACTACTAGGACCTACGAGCAGTACTTC
many,TRBJ2-7,TRBV19,TRBD1,CASSWDRVTEQYF,TGTGCCAGTAGTTGGGACAGGGTTACCGAGCAGTACTTC